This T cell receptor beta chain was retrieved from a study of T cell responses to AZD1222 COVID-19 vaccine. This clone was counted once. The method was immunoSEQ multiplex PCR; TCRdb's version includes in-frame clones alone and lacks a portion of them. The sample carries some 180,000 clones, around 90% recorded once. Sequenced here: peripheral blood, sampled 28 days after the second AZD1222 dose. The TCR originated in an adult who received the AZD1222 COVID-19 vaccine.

Written as DNA, the CDR3 is TGTGCCAGCAGCAAAGCAGAACTCCGGGACAGGGGGCCCAATAATTCACCCCTCCACTTT. Amino acids: CASSKAELRDRGPNNSPLHF. The rearrangement links TRBV21-1 to TRBJ1-6; the table names TRBD1, a call not compared with the DNA. TRBV21-1 is noted as a pseudogene. The length of the CDR3 is 20 residues.